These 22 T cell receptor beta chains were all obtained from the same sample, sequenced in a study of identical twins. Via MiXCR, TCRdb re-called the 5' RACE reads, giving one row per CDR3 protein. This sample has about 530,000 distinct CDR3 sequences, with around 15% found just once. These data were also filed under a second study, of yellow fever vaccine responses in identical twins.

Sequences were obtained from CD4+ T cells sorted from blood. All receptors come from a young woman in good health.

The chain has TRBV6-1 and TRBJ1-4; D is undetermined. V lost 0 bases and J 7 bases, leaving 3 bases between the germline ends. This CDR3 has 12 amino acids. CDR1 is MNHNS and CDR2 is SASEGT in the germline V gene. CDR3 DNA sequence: TGTGCCAGCAGTGAAGCGCTTGAAAAACTGTTTTTT. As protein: CASSEALEKLFF.

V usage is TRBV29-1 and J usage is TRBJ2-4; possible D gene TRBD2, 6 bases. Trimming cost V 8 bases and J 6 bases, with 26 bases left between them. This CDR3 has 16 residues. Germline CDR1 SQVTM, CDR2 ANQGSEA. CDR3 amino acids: CSTFYPGSGVGNIQYF. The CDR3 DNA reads TGCAGCACTTTTTACCCGGGTTCGGGGGTGGGAAACATTCAGTACTTC. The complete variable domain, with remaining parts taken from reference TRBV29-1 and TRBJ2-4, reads SAVISQKPSRDICQRGTSLTIQCQVDSQVTMMFWYRQQPGQSLTLIATANQGSEATYESGFVIDKFPISRPNLTFSTLTVSNMSPEDSSIYLCSTFYPGSGVGNIQYFGAGTRLSVL.

The CDR3 protein is CASSPRRGMIQETQYF. In DNA, the CDR3 is TGTGCCAGCTCACCCCGGCGGGGAATGATCCAAGAGACCCAGTACTTC. This rearrangement joins TRBV18 to TRBJ2-5; tentatively, D is TRBD2 (6 bases). The CDR3 has 16 residues. Looked up from germline, CDR1 is KGHSH and CDR2 is LQKENI. Trimming shortened V by 3 bases and J by 1 base, and 15 bases separated the two germline ends.

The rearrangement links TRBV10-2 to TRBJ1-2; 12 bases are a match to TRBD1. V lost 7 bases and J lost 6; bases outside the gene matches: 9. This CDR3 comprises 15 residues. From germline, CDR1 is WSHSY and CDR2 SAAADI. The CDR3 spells CASTAGTGGADGYTF. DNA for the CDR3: TGCGCCAGCACCGCCGGGACAGGGGGCGCAGATGGCTACACCTTC.

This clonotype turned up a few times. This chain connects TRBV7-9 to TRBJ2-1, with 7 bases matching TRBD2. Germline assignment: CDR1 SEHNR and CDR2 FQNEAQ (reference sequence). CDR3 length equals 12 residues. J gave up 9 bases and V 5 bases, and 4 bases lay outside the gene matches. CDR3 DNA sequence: TGTGCCAGCAGCCGAACTAGCGTTGAGCAGTTCTTC. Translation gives CASSRTSVEQFF.

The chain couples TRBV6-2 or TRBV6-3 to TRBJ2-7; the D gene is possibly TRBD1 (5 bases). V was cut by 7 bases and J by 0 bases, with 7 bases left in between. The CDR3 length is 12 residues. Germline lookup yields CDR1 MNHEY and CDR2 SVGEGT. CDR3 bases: TGTGCCAGCAAAGACAGCTCCTACGAGCAGTACGTC. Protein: CASKDSSYEQYV.

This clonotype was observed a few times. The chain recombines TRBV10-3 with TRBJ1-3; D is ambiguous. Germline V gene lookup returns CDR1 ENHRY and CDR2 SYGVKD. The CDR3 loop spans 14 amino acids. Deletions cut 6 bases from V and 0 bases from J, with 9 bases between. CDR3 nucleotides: TGTGCCATCAGGCCCGGGGACTCTGGAAACACCATATATTTT. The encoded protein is CAIRPGDSGNTIYF.

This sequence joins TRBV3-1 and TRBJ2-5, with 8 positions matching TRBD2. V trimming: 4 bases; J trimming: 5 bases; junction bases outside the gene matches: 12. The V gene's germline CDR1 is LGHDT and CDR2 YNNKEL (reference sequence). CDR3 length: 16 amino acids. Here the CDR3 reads CASSRLVSGTLETQYF. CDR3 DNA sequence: TGTGCCAGCAGCCGACTTGTTAGCGGGACCCTGGAGACCCAGTACTTC.

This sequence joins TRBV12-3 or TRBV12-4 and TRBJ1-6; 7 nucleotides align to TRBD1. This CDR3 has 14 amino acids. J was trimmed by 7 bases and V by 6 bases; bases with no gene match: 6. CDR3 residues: CASSRGTANSPLHF. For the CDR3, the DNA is TGTGCCAGCAGCCGCGGGACAGCGAATTCACCCCTCCACTTT.

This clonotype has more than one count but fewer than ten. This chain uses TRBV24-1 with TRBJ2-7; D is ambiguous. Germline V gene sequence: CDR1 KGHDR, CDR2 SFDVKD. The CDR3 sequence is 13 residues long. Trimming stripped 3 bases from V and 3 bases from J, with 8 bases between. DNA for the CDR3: TGTGCCACCAGTGATGGTCAGAACTACGAGCAGTACTTC. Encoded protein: CATSDGQNYEQYF.

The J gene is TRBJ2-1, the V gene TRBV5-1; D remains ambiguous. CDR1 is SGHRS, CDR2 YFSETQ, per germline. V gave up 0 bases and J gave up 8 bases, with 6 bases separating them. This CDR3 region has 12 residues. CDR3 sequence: CASSLGDHEQFF. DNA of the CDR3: TGCGCCAGCAGCTTGGGGGATCATGAGCAGTTCTTC.

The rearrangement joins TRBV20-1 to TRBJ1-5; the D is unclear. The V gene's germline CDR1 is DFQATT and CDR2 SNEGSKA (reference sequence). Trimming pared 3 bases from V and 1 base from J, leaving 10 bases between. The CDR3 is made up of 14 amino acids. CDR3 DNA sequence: TGCAGTGCTAGCCAGGCCAGGAGCAATCAGCCCCAGCATTTT. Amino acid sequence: CSASQARSNQPQHF.

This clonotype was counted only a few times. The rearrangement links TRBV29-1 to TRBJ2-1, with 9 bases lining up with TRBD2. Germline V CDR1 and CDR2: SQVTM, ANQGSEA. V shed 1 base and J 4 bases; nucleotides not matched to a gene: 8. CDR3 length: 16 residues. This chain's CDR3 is CSVEASPSGAYNEQFF. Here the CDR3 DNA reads TGCAGCGTTGAAGCCTCCCCTAGCGGGGCTTACAATGAGCAGTTCTTC.

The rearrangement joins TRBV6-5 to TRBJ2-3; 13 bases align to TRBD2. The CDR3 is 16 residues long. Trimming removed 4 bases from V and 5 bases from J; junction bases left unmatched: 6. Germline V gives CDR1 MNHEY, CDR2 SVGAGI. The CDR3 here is CASSSGTSGKGDTQYF. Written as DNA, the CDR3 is TGTGCCAGCAGTTCCGGGACTAGCGGGAAGGGAGATACGCAGTATTTT.

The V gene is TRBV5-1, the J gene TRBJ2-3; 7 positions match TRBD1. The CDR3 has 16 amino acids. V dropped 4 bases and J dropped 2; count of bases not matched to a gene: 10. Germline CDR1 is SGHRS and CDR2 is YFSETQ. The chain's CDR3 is CASSEGDSAITDTQYF. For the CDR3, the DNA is TGCGCCAGCAGCGAGGGGGACAGCGCTATCACAGATACGCAGTATTTT.

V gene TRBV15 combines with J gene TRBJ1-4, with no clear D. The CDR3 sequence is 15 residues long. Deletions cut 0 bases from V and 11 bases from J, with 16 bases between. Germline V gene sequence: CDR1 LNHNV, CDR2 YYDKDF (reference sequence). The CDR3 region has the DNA TGTGCCACCAGCAGAGATCTAGAGGGCATGGGGAAACTGTTTTTT. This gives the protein CATSRDLEGMGKLFF.

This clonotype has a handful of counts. The CDR3 loop reads CASSHGTSGGAPGQLFF. The DNA of the CDR3 is TGTGCCAGCAGCCATGGGACTAGCGGGGGTGCTCCCGGTCAGCTGTTTTTT. This chain uses TRBV4-2 with TRBJ2-2, with TRBD2 identical over 14 bases. In germline, CDR1 is LGHNA, CDR2 YNFKEQ. CDR3 length: 17 residues. V lost 3 bases and J lost 12; bases outside the gene matches: 12.

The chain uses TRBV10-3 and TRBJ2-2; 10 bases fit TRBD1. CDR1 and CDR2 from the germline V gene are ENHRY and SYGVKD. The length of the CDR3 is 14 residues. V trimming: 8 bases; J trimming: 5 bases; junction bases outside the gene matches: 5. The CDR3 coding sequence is TGTGCCATCCCGCGGGACAGGGGTACCGGGGAGCTGTTTTTT. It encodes CAIPRDRGTGELFF.

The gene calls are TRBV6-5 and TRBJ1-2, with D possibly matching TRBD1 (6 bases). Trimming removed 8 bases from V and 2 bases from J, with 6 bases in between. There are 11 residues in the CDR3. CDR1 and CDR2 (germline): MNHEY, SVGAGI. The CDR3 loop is CASGTNYGYTF. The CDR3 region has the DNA TGTGCCAGCGGGACAAACTATGGCTACACCTTC.

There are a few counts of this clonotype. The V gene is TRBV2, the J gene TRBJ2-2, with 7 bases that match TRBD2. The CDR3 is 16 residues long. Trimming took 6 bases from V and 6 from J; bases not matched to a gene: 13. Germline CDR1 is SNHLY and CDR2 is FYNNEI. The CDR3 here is CASSPTGGLVAGELFF. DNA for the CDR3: TGTGCCAGCAGCCCCACCGGCGGACTAGTTGCCGGGGAGCTGTTTTTT.

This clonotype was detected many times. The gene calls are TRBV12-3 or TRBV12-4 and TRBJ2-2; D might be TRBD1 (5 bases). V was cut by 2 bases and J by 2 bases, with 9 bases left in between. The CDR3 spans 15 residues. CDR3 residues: CASSLQGGNTGELFF. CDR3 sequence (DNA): TGTGCCAGCAGTTTACAGGGCGGAAACACCGGGGAGCTGTTTTTT.

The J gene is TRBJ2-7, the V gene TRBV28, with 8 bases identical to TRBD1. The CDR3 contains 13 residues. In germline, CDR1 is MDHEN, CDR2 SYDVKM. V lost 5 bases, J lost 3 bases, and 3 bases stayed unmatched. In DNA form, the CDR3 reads TGTGCCAGCAGTACCGGACAGGGCTACGAGCAGTACGTC. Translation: CASSTGQGYEQYV.